The 29 T cell receptor beta chains listed next were all sequenced from one sample in a study of blood T cell repertoires in COVID-19. Clones were sequenced by immunoSEQ multiplex PCR, and TCRdb holds only the in-frame ones, with some missing. The sample has 30,000 to 40,000 clones, 90% to 95% seen once; the top ten hold roughly 13%. The sample comprised peripheral blood. These receptors were collected from a human donor in a cohort sampled during active COVID-19.

About this clone: One end of the junction varies from germline; a read error may be responsible. The rearrangement uses TRBV7-9 and TRBJ2-1; D call uncertain. The CDR3 loop spans 12 amino acids. The germline gives CDR1 SEHNR, CDR2 FQNEAQ (reference sequence). DNA of the CDR3: TGTGCCGGCAGCTTACGGTCTCCTGAGCAGTTCTTC. Residues: CAGSLRSPEQFF.

The V and J genes are TRBV2 and TRBJ2-1, with 8 nucleotides matching TRBD2. Trimming removed 7 bases from V and 3 bases from J; junction bases left unmatched: 5. Looked up from germline, CDR1 is SNHLY and CDR2 is FYNNEI. CDR3 length equals 14 residues. CDR3 protein: CASNPGGGYNEQFF. CDR3 coding DNA: TGTGCCAGCAACCCGGGAGGGGGCTACAATGAGCAGTTCTTC.

V and J are TRBV30 and TRBJ2-5, with 7 bases lining up with TRBD2. Germline V lookup: CDR1 GTSNPN, CDR2 SVGIG (reference sequence). The ends lost 4 bases at V and 2 bases at J; junction bases unmatched: 10. This CDR3 contains 15 residues. Here the CDR3 reads CAWNRGEGRQETQYF. The CDR3 region has the DNA TGTGCCTGGAATCGGGGGGAGGGCAGGCAAGAGACCCAGTACTTC.

V is TRBV30 and J is TRBJ2-2; D remains unclear. V was clipped by 2 bases and J by 8 bases, with 18 bases between them. Germline-derived CDR1 and CDR2 are GTSNPN and SVGIG (reference sequence). This CDR3 has 15 amino acids. CDR3 sequence (DNA): TGTGCCTGGAGTCATGGGTTAGCCCGTGCGGGGGAGCTGTTTTTT. Translated: CAWSHGLARAGELFF.

The chain uses TRBV7-2 and TRBJ1-2, with 10 bases aligning to TRBD1. The CDR3 has 15 residues. Germline assignment: CDR1 SGHTA and CDR2 FQGNSA. The J segment lost 4 bases and the V segment lost 3 bases, leaving 5 bases of the junction unmatched. CDR3 nucleotide sequence: TGTGCCAGCAGCTTCGGACAGGGGGTGGGCTATGGCTACACCTTC. Its protein is CASSFGQGVGYGYTF.

The chain combines TRBV19 with TRBJ2-5; 7 nucleotides line up with TRBD2. J was trimmed by 7 bases and V by 3 bases; bases with no gene match: 8. The CDR3 totals 14 residues. The germline gives CDR1 LNHDA, CDR2 SQIVND (reference sequence). The CDR3 loop reads CASSMNRGDGTQYF. The CDR3 region has the DNA TGTGCCAGTAGTATGAACCGGGGGGACGGGACCCAGTACTTC.

This clone was detected only a few times. The J gene is TRBJ1-6, the V gene TRBV11-2; 11 bases match TRBD1. J was trimmed by 9 bases and V by 5 bases; bases with no gene match: 9. Germline V gene data show CDR1 as SGHAT and CDR2 as FQNNGV. There are 16 residues in the CDR3. The CDR3, as DNA: TGTGCCAGCAGCCAGGACAGGGGGCGAGTAGGTTCACCCCTCCACTTT. Translation gives CASSQDRGRVGSPLHF. The complete variable domain, with remaining parts taken from reference TRBV11-2 and TRBJ1-6, reads EAGVAQSPRYKIIEKRQSVAFWCNPISGHATLYWYQQILGQGPKLLIQFQNNGVVDDSQLPKDRFSAERLKGVDSTLKIQPAKLEDSAVYLCASSQDRGRVGSPLHFGNGTRLTVT.

The CDR3, as DNA: TGCGCCAGCAGCACATGGACTAGCGGGAGATACAATGAGCAGTTCTTC. Its protein product is CASSTWTSGRYNEQFF. The chain employs TRBV5-1 and TRBJ2-1, with 13 bases aligning to TRBD2. The V gene end was trimmed by 4 bases and the J gene end by 4 bases; junction bases not matched to a gene: 5. Germline CDR1 reads SGHRS; CDR2 reads YFSETQ. The CDR3 extends over 16 amino acids.

Remarks on this clone: Its ends do not fully match the called genes, so a read error is possible. The chain employs TRBV7-3 and TRBJ2-1, with TRBD2 matching 7 bases. The V gene's germline CDR1 is SGHTA and CDR2 FQGTGA. CDR3 length: 15 amino acids. The CDR3 sequence is CASSITAGTYNEQFF. CDR3 sequence (DNA): TGTGCCAGCAGCATAACAGCGGGAACCTACAATGAGCAGTTCTTC.

In its sample, this clone was seen once. The J gene is TRBJ1-5, the V gene TRBV29-1, with a possible D match to TRBD1 (5 bases). The V end was cut by 6 bases, the J end by 3 bases, with 12 bases between. This CDR3 is 13 amino acids long. The germline V gene has CDR1 SQVTM and CDR2 ANQGSEA. CDR3 sequence: CSVLDRDNQPQHF. The CDR3 DNA reads as TGCAGCGTCCTCGACAGAGACAATCAGCCCCAGCATTTT.

The chain employs TRBV6-5 and TRBJ1-1; 9 positions match TRBD1. V gave up 7 bases and J gave up 6 bases; unmatched junction bases: 6. The CDR3 is 13 amino acids. The V gene's germline CDR1 is MNHEY and CDR2 SVGAGI. The CDR3 here is CASTRTGAAEAFF. The CDR3, as DNA: TGTGCCAGCACCCGGACAGGGGCCGCTGAAGCTTTCTTT.

The gene calls are TRBV30 and TRBJ2-5; D possibly corresponds to TRBD1 (7 bases). V gave up 2 bases and J gave up 3 bases, with 13 bases separating them. The CDR3 totals 14 residues. The V gene's germline CDR1 is GTSNPN and CDR2 SVGIG (reference sequence). CDR3 in DNA: TGTGCCTGGAGTCCCGGCAGGGGGGAAGAGACCCAGTACTTC. Encoded protein: CAWSPGRGEETQYF. The full variable domain, rest sourced from reference TRBV30 and TRBJ2-5, is SQTIHQWPATLVQPVGSPLSLECTVEGTSNPNLYWYRQAAGRGLQLLFYSVGIGQISSEVPQNLSASRPQDRQFILSSKKLLLSDSGFYLCAWSPGRGEETQYFGPGTRLLVL.

This clone was recorded only once. The chain combines TRBV28 with TRBJ1-4, with 10 nucleotides matching TRBD1. The length of the CDR3 is 14 residues. Unmatched junction bases numbered 6, after V lost 6 bases and J lost 8 bases. Looked up from germline, CDR1 is MDHEN and CDR2 is SYDVKM. DNA of the CDR3: TGTGCCAGCAGCAGACAGGGGGCGGCAGAAAAACTGTTTTTT. Translation gives CASSRQGAAEKLFF.

V is TRBV6-5 and J is TRBJ2-7; 13 nucleotides agree with TRBD2. This CDR3 region has 15 residues. Germline V CDR1 and CDR2: MNHEY, SVGAGI. V lost 9 bases and J lost 0; bases outside the gene matches: 5. CDR3 sequence reads: CASGTSGTSSYEQYF. In nucleotides, the CDR3 is TGTGCCAGTGGGACTAGCGGGACCTCCTCCTACGAGCAGTACTTC.

The genes are TRBV5-1 and TRBJ2-1; TRBD1 matches at 7 bases. The germline V gene encodes CDR1 SGHRS and CDR2 YFSETQ. V shed 9 bases, J shed 6 bases, and the junction held 9 bases outside the gene matches. CDR3 length: 13 residues. CDR3 in amino acids: CATSRGTVNEQFF. The CDR3 DNA follows: TGCGCCACCTCCCGAGGGACAGTCAATGAGCAGTTCTTC.

The chain has TRBV18 and TRBJ2-1, with a tentative D call TRBD1 (6 bases). V shed 1 base and J shed 6 bases, with 10 bases lying between them. This CDR3 is 14 amino acids long. Germline V gene data show CDR1 as KGHSH and CDR2 as LQKENI. CDR3 loop: CASSPLQGTNEQFF. Written as DNA, the CDR3 is TGTGCCAGCTCACCACTTCAGGGGACCAATGAGCAGTTCTTC.

The chain has TRBV5-1 and TRBJ2-2; tentatively, D is TRBD2 (6 bases). Germline CDR1 and CDR2: SGHRS and YFSETQ. This CDR3 contains 15 residues. V was pared by 0 bases and J by 4 bases, with 10 bases between. The chain's CDR3 is CASSLVLAGTGELFF. For the CDR3, the DNA is TGCGCCAGCAGCTTGGTACTAGCAGGCACCGGGGAGCTGTTTTTT.

This rearrangement joins TRBV18 to TRBJ1-4; TRBD1 aligns across 9 bases. After removal of 5 bases from V and 7 bases from J, the junction contained 5 bases not matched to a gene. The germline V gene has CDR1 KGHSH and CDR2 LQKENI. The CDR3 is made up of 14 amino acids. The CDR3 here is CASSAGTGTEKLFF. The CDR3 DNA follows: TGTGCCAGCTCAGCCGGGACAGGGACTGAAAAACTGTTTTTT.

V gene TRBV12-3 or TRBV12-4 combines with J gene TRBJ2-1; unclear D gene. Trimming left V 4 bases short and J 7 bases short, with 5 bases between. The CDR3 totals 11 residues. CDR3 amino acids: CASSSFNEQFF. The DNA for the CDR3 is TGTGCCAGCAGTTCTTTTAATGAGCAGTTCTTC.

V and J are TRBV7-9 and TRBJ1-5, with TRBD1 identical over 9 bases. V was pared by 6 bases and J by 4 bases, with 4 bases of the junction left unmatched. In germline, CDR1 is SEHNR, CDR2 FQNEAQ (reference sequence). This CDR3 is built from 14 residues. The CDR3 loop is CASSTGGPNQPQHF. The CDR3 DNA reads as TGTGCCAGCAGTACAGGGGGCCCAAATCAGCCCCAGCATTTT.

J is TRBJ2-6 and V is TRBV7-2; 7 bases fit TRBD2. The V segment lost 11 bases and the J segment 4 bases; nucleotides outside the gene matches: 11. The CDR3 has 15 amino acids. The germline gives CDR1 SGHTA, CDR2 FQGNSA. This CDR3 is CAGSGRNLGANVLTF. DNA for the CDR3: TGTGCCGGTTCCGGGAGGAATTTAGGGGCCAACGTCCTGACTTTC.

The chain combines TRBV7-2 with TRBJ2-5, with 8 bases fitting TRBD2. The CDR3 covers 14 residues. V lost 4 bases, J lost 5 bases, and 6 bases stayed unmatched. CDR1 and CDR2 (germline): SGHTA, FQGNSA. This CDR3 is CASSSSGRRETQYF. Here the CDR3 DNA reads TGTGCCAGCAGCTCAAGCGGGAGAAGGGAGACCCAGTACTTC.

The chain recombines TRBV7-3 with TRBJ2-1; 7 bases agree with TRBD1. The germline V gene has CDR1 SGHTA and CDR2 FQGTGA. This CDR3 comprises 16 residues. V trimming: 4 bases; J trimming: 5 bases; junction bases outside the gene matches: 11. This CDR3 reads CASSSPGTDFDNEQFF. The CDR3 DNA reads as TGTGCCAGCAGCTCACCCGGGACAGATTTCGACAATGAGCAGTTCTTC. The full variable domain, with the rest looked up from reference TRBV7-3 and TRBJ2-1, is GAGVSQTPSNKVTEKGKYVELRCDPISGHTALYWYRQSLGQGPEFLIYFQGTGAADDSGLPNDRFFAVRPEGSVSTLKIQRTERGDSAVYLCASSSPGTDFDNEQFFGPGTRLTVL.

The chain combines TRBV15 with TRBJ2-3; D is possibly TRBD2 (5 bases). CDR1 is LNHNV, CDR2 YYDKDF, per germline (reference sequence). V was clipped by 1 base and J by 6 bases, with 5 bases between them. This CDR3 has 12 residues. This CDR3 reads CATSRGRDTQYF. The CDR3 nucleotides are TGTGCCACCAGCAGAGGGAGGGATACGCAGTATTTT.

The chain couples TRBV4-2 to TRBJ1-1; possible D gene TRBD1, 6 bases. Germline V gene sequence: CDR1 LGHNA, CDR2 YNFKEQ. CDR3 length equals 14 residues. V was trimmed by 2 bases and J by 2 bases, leaving 9 bases between them. DNA for the CDR3: TGTGCCAGCAGCCAAACAGGGCCCAACACTGAAGCTTTCTTT. It codes for CASSQTGPNTEAFF.

The V gene is TRBV29-1, the J gene TRBJ2-2; D ambiguous. Germline loops: CDR1 SQVTM, CDR2 ANQGSEA. The CDR3 runs 13 residues. Trimming cost V 4 bases and J 2 bases, with 8 bases left between them. The CDR3 here is CSVVRRNTGELFF. The CDR3 DNA reads TGCAGCGTTGTCCGGAGAAACACCGGGGAGCTGTTTTTT.

This rearrangement joins TRBV14 to TRBJ1-4; D ambiguous. This CDR3 comprises 18 residues. The V gene's germline CDR1 is SGHDN and CDR2 FVKESK. Between the trimmed V and J ends, which lost 1 base and 2 bases, there was a span of 17 bases. In nucleotides, the CDR3 is TGTGCCAGCAGCCAAGGGATTTTGGCAGGCGTCACTAATGAAAAACTGTTTTTT. It yields the protein CASSQGILAGVTNEKLFF.

The gene calls are TRBV5-6 and TRBJ2-7; the match to TRBD2 covers 12 bases. Germline V gene sequence: CDR1 SGHDT, CDR2 YYEEEE. The CDR3 covers 16 residues. V lost 3 bases to trimming and J lost 4 bases; unmatched junction nucleotides: 8. Here the CDR3 reads CASSSGLAGSKYEQYF. CDR3 in DNA: TGTGCCAGCAGCTCCGGACTAGCGGGATCTAAATACGAGCAGTACTTC.

The chain carries TRBV5-1 and TRBJ1-1; no clear D gene. V was pared by 2 bases and J by 1 base, with 12 bases between. The germline CDR1 and CDR2 sequences are SGHRS and YFSETQ. The CDR3 is 15 amino acids. The CDR3 DNA reads as TGCGCCAGCAGCTTAAGGGAGATTAAGAACACTGAAGCTTTCTTT. As protein: CASSLREIKNTEAFF.